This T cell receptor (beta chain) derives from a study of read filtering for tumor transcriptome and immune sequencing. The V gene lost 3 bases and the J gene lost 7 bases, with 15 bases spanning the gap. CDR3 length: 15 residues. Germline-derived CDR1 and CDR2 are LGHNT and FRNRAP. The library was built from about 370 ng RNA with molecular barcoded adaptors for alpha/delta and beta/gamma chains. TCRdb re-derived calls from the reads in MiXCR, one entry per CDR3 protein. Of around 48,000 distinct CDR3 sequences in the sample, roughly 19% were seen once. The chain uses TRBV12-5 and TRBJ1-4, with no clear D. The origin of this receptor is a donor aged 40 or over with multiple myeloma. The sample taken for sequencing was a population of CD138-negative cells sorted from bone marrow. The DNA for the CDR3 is TGTGCTAGTGGTTTTACCCGGACGGAGGGTGAAAAACTGTTTTTT. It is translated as CASGFTRTEGEKLFF.